This TCR beta chain is drawn from a study of immune evolution from preneoplasia to lung adenocarcinoma. Study-level background: HLA loss of heterozygosity: around 6.5% AIS, about 14% MIA, roughly 30% ADC, none AAH.

A note on this clone: Its antigen is not identified.

Histologic diagnosis was independently verified by two lung pathologists. Profiling relied on immunoSEQ multiplex PCR, and the TCRdb table lists in-frame clones only, not all of them. The sample carries about 6,300 clones, around 69% recorded once. Study outcomes and limitations: Later-stage lesions seemingly showed higher T cell density and diversity than normal lung.

This CDR3 is 13 amino acids long. Germline V gene data show CDR1 as SGHVS and CDR2 as FNYEAQ. Between the trimmed V and J ends, which lost 1 base and 5 bases, there was a span of 8 bases. Sequences were obtained from FFPE minimally invasive lung adenocarcinoma tissue. This chain connects TRBV7-6 to TRBJ1-1, with D uncertain. This TCR derives from a person aged 70 to 85 with lung adenocarcinoma. This chain's CDR3 is CASSLEDGTEAFF. In DNA, the CDR3 is TGTGCCAGCAGCTTAGAGGACGGTACTGAAGCTTTCTTT.